This record covers a single TCR beta chain. Its antigen is currently unknown. In the original analysis: Across samples, TCR counts had a median of roughly 98,000 and ranged from 23,224 to 690,600. TCRdb reanalysed the RACE reads using MiXCR and keeps one entry per CDR3 protein. The V and J calls here are based on TCRdb, not the publication. The table has roughly 50,000 distinct CDR3 sequences, about 10% seen once. The sample comes from a study of human T cells and chemical hapten exposure. Whole-study context: Sensitization applied 2% DPC to roughly 2 cm by roughly 2 cm of upper inner arm skin. Findings and limits, study-wide: Patch test score was positively correlated with the counts of PT1 expanded TCRs.

The time point: patch test 2, 6 weeks after DPC sensitization. Treatment noted: therapeutic diphenylcyclopropenone sensitization with weekly scalp DPC. Sample donors consisted of patients with alopecia, aged 18 to 70 years, who were suitable for DPC. The CDR3 consists of 16 residues. Germline V gives CDR1 SGHDT, CDR2 YYEEEE. After removal of 3 bases from V and 2 bases from J, the junction contained 4 bases not matched to a gene. The material was whole blood, obtained in connection with sensitization to the hapten diphenylcyclopropenone (DPC). The genes are TRBV5-6 and TRBJ2-3, with TRBD2 matching 12 bases. This TCR derives from a woman between 50 and 59 years old with alopecia areata. Some clones in this sample may be carry-over from other donors' samples. This CDR3 reads CASSSLAGGPTDTQYF. The CDR3 DNA is TGTGCCAGCAGCTCTCTAGCGGGAGGGCCCACAGATACGCAGTATTTT.